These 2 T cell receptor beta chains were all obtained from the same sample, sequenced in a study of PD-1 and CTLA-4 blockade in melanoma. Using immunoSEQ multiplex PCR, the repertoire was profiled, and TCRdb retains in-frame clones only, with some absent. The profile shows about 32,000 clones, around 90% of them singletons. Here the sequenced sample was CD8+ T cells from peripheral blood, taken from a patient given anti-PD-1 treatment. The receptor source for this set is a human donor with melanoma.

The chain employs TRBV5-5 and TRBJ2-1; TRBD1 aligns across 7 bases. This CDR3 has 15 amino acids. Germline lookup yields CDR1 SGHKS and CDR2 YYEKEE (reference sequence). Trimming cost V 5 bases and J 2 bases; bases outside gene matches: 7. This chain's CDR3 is CASSLDRATYNEQFF. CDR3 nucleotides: TGTGCCAGCAGTCTTGACAGGGCCACCTACAATGAGCAGTTCTTC.

CDR3: CASSQGGLEQFF. The CDR3 bases are TGTGCCAGCAGCCAAGGGGGACTCGAGCAGTTCTTC. This chain joins TRBV4-2 and TRBJ2-1; D possibly corresponds to TRBD2 (6 bases). Germline-derived CDR1 and CDR2 are LGHNA and YNFKEQ. V dropped 1 base and J dropped 10 bases, with 8 bases sitting between them. CDR3 size: 12 residues.